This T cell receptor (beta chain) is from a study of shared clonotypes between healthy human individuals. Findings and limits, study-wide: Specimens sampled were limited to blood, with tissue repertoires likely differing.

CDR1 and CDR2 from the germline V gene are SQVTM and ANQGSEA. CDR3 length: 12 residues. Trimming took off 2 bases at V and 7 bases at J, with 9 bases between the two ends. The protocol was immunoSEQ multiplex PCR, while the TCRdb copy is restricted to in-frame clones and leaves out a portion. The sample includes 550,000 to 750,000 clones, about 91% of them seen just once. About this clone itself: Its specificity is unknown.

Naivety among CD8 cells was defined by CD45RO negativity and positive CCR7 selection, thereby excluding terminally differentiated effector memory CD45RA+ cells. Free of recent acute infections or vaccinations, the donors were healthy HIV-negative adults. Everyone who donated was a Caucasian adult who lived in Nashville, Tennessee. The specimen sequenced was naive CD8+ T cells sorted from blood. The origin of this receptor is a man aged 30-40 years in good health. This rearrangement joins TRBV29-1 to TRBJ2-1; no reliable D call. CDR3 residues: CSVESLENEQFF. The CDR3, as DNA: TGCAGCGTTGAAAGCCTAGAGAATGAGCAGTTCTTC.